The rows below give T cell receptor beta chains drawn from one sample of a study of blood T cells in healthy people across ages. In TCRdb, the 5' RACE reads were re-called with MiXCR into one record per CDR3 protein. This table holds roughly 500,000 distinct CDR3 sequences, approximately 25% found once. The sequenced sample consisted of blood. Receptor source: a woman aged 70 to 79 in good health. CDR3s include the opening cysteine and the closing phenylalanine or tryptophan.

J: TRBJ2-5; V: TRBV7-2; CDR3: CASSPRSGTSGEQETQYF
J: TRBJ1-5; V: TRBV7-6; CDR3: CASSFGQGLRNQPQHF
J: .; V: TRBV29-1; CDR3: CSVRRLNYEQYF
J: TRBJ2-7; V: TRBV7-2; CDR3: CASSSHGLAQYF
J: TRBJ2-3; V: TRBV21-1; CDR3: CASPWPGSTDTQYF
J: TRBJ1-2; V: TRBV4-2; CDR3: CASSRTGGAGGYTF
J: TRBJ2-4; V: TRBV4-1; CDR3: CASSQQMDRGNIQYF
J: TRBJ1-2; V: TRBV15; CDR3: CATSKDGTVYGYTF
J: TRBJ1-3; V: TRBV20-1; CDR3: CSAPQESSGNTIYF
J: TRBJ1-3; V: TRBV5-5; CDR3: CASSSFVGRHSGNTIYF
J: TRBJ1-2; V: TRBV7-2; CDR3: CASSKTGNYGYTF
J: .; V: TRBV5-1; CDR3: CASRPGTEFYEQYF
J: TRBJ2-7; V: TRBV29-1; CDR3: CSVGSNEQYF
J: .; V: TRBV18; CDR3: CASSGTRNEQFF
J: .; V: TRBV7-9; CDR3: CASSSAGVETQYF
J: TRBJ2-7; V: TRBV7-3; CDR3: CASSLTSAGGAYEQYF
J: TRBJ2-7; V: TRBV6-2/TRBV6-3; CDR3: CASTSLRTGAYEQYF
J: TRBJ1-2; V: TRBV29-1; CDR3: CSSGQGGYGYTF
J: TRBJ2-3; V: TRBV2; CDR3: CASIAGGASDTQYF
J: TRBJ2-1; V: TRBV7-3; CDR3: CASSLMGDSYNEQFF
J: TRBJ1-1; V: TRBV7-3; CDR3: CASSLKMIDNTEAFF
J: TRBJ2-7; V: TRBV3-1; CDR3: CASSQYSPYEQYF
J: TRBJ2-5; V: TRBV20-1; CDR3: CSAATGTVQETQYF
J: TRBJ2-5; V: TRBV9; CDR3: CASNVRGLDTETQYF
J: TRBJ1-1; V: TRBV6-1; CDR3: CASRGGTEAFF